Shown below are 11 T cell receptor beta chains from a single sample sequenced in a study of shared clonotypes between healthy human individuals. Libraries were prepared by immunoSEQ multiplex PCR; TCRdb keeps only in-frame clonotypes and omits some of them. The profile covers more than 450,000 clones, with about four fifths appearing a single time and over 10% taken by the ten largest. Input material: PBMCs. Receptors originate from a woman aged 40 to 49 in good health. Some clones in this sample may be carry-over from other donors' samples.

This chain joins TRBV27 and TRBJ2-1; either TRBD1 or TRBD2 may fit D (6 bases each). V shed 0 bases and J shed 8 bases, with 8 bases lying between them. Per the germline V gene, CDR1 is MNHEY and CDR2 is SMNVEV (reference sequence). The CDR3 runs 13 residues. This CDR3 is CASSLSRGDEQFF. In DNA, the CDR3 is TGTGCCAGCAGTTTATCGAGGGGGGATGAGCAGTTCTTC.

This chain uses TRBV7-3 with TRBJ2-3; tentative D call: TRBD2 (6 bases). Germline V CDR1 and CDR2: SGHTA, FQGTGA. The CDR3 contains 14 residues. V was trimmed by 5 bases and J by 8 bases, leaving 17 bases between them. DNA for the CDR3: TGTGCCAGCAGCACCGGGACTCCCGGGGCTACGCAGTATTTT. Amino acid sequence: CASSTGTPGATQYF.

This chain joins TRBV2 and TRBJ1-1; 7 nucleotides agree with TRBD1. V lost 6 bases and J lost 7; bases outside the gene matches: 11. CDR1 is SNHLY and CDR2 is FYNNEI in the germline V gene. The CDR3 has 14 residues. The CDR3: CASRDPDREGEAFF. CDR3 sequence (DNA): TGTGCCAGCAGGGACCCAGACAGGGAGGGTGAAGCTTTCTTT.

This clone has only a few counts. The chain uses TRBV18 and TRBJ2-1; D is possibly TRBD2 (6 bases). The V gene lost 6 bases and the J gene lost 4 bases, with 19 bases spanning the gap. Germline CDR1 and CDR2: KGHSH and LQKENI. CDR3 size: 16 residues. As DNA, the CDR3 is TGTGCCAGCTCCCTGTTGGTTGCCGGGGGTTACAATGAGCAGTTCTTC. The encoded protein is CASSLLVAGGYNEQFF. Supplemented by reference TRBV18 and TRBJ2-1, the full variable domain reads NAGVMQNPRHLVRRRGQEARLRCSPMKGHSHVYWYRQLPEEGLKFMVYLQKENIIDESGMPKERFSAEFPKEGPSILRIQQVVRGDSAAYFCASSLLVAGGYNEQFFGPGTRLTVL.

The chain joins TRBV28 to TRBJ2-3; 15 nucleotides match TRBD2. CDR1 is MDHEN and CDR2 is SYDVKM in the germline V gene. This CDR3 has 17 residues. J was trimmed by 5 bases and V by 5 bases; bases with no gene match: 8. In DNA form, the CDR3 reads TGTGCCAGCAGTCCGTGGACTAGCGGGAGGGTTATAGATACGCAGTATTTT. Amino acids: CASSPWTSGRVIDTQYF.

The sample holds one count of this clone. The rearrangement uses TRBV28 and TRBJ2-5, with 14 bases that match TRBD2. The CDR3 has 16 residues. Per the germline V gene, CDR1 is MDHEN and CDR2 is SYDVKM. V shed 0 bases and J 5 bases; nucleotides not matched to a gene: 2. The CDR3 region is CASSLWTSGGEETQYF. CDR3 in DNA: TGTGCCAGCAGTTTATGGACTAGCGGGGGGGAGGAGACCCAGTACTTC.

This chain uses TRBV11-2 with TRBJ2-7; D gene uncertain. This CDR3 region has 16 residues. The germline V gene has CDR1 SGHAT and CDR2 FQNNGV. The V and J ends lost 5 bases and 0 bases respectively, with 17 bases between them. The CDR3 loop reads CASSPTLDFYSYEQYF. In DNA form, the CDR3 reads TGTGCCAGCAGCCCTACTCTTGACTTTTACTCCTACGAGCAGTACTTC.

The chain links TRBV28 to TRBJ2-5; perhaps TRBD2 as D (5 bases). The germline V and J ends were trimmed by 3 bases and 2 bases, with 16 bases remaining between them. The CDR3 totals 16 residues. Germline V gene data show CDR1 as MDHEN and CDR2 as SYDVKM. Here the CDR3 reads CASSFVSGSIQETQYF. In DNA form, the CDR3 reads TGTGCCAGCAGTTTCGTAAGTGGGAGTATACAAGAGACCCAGTACTTC. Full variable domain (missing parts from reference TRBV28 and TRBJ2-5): DVKVTQSSRYLVKRTGEKVFLECVQDMDHENMFWYRQDPGLGLRLIYFSYDVKMKEKGDIPEGYSVSREKKERFSLILESASTNQTSMYLCASSFVSGSIQETQYFGPGTRLLVL.

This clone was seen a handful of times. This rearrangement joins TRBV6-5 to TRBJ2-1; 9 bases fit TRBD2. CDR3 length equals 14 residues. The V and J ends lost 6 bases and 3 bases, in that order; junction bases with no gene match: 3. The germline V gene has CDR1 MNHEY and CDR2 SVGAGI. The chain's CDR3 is CASSLAGDYNEQFF. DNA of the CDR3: TGTGCCAGCAGCTTAGCGGGAGACTACAATGAGCAGTTCTTC.

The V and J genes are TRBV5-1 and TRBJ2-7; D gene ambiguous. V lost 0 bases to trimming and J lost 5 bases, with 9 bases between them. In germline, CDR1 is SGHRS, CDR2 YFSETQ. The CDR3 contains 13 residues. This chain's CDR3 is CASSLDPGNEQYF. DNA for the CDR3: TGCGCCAGCAGCTTGGACCCTGGCAACGAGCAGTACTTC.

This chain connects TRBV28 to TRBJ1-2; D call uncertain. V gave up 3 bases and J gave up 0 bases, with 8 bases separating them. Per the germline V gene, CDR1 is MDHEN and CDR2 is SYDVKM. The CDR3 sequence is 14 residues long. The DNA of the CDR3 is TGTGCCAGCAGTTTCCACGGTGCTAACTATGGCTACACCTTC. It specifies CASSFHGANYGYTF.